This T cell receptor beta chain emerged from a study of cytotoxic CD8 clonotypes in ibrutinib-treated CLL. The assay was immunoSEQ multiplex PCR, and TCRdb's table has in-frame clones only and misses some. The data show nearly 300,000 clones, around 76% seen once. The receptor was derived from a human donor with chronic lymphocytic leukemia. Sequencing used PBMCs, obtained at disease progression, from a patient treated with ibrutinib.

CDR3 nucleotides: TGTGCCAGCAGTTGGGAGAGAGGCCGCGGCTACACCTTC. Translating gives CASSWERGRGYTF. This sequence joins TRBV28 and TRBJ1-2; D call uncertain. Trimming shortened V by 4 bases and J by 8 bases, and 14 bases separated the two germline ends. Germline CDR1 and CDR2: MDHEN and SYDVKM. CDR3 length: 13 residues.